These 25 T cell receptor beta chains were sequenced from one sample in a study of blood T cell repertoires in COVID-19. Measured with immunoSEQ multiplex PCR; TCRdb has only the in-frame clones, and not every one. The repertoire includes about 170,000 clones, approximately 85% of them detected once, and about 1.2% sits in the top ten. Sequenced sample: peripheral blood. These receptors were taken from a man aged 60-69 years who had recovered from COVID-19.

The rearrangement uses TRBV6-5 and TRBJ1-5; D remains ambiguous. V gave up 0 bases and J gave up 1 base, with 10 bases separating them. This CDR3 has 16 amino acids. Germline V gene lookup returns CDR1 MNHEY and CDR2 SVGAGI. This CDR3 is CASSYSGDISNQPQHF. The CDR3 DNA sequence: TGTGCCAGCAGTTACTCGGGAGACATCAGCAATCAGCCCCAGCATTTT.

The J gene is TRBJ2-5, the V gene TRBV5-8, with a possible D match to TRBD1 (5 bases). Germline V gene lookup returns CDR1 SGHTS and CDR2 YDEGEE. V was cut by 6 bases and J by 5 bases, with 14 bases left in between. The CDR3 spans 13 residues. CDR3 amino acids: CASISRVGETQYF. The CDR3 DNA reads TGTGCCAGCATCAGCAGGGTTGGGGAGACCCAGTACTTC.

V is TRBV15 and J is TRBJ2-5, with D unclear. Germline lookup yields CDR1 LNHNV and CDR2 YYDKDF (reference sequence). CDR3 length equals 12 residues. Trimming pared 5 bases from V and 4 bases from J, leaving 8 bases between. CDR3 sequence (DNA): TGTGCCACCAGCGGGCCTCTAGAGACCCAGTACTTC. Its protein product is CATSGPLETQYF.

The chain links TRBV3-1 (or the pseudogene TRBV3-2) to TRBJ2-2; TRBD1 is a possible D gene (6 bases). With 1 base removed from V and 1 base from J, the gap between germline ends came to 13 bases. CDR3 size: 17 residues. Per germline, CDR1 LGHDT and CDR2 YNNKEL (reference sequence). The CDR3 DNA reads TGTGCCAGCAGCCAAGGGTTTCAACAGGGGAACACCGGGGAGCTGTTTTTT. Protein sequence: CASSQGFQQGNTGELFF.

The chain employs TRBV29-1 and TRBJ1-1, with 7 bases that match TRBD1. Per germline, CDR1 SQVTM and CDR2 ANQGSEA. This CDR3 has 15 residues. The V gene end was trimmed by 7 bases and the J gene end by 0 bases; junction bases not matched to a gene: 11. In DNA form, the CDR3 reads TGCAGCGCCCCGTGGGGGGACAGCATGAACACTGAAGCTTTCTTT. Translated: CSAPWGDSMNTEAFF. Together with reference TRBV29-1 and TRBJ1-1, the CDR3 gives the full variable domain: SAVISQKPSRDICQRGTSLTIQCQVDSQVTMMFWYRQQPGQSLTLIATANQGSEATYESGFVIDKFPISRPNLTFSTLTVSNMSPEDSSIYLCSAPWGDSMNTEAFFGQGTRLTVV.

The CDR3 sequence: CASSPTLTSGEEQYF. CDR3 in DNA: TGTGCCAGCAGCCCTACCTTGACTAGCGGGGAGGAGCAGTACTTC. The V and J genes are TRBV5-6 and TRBJ2-7; TRBD2 matches 11 bases. The CDR3 runs to 15 residues. CDR1 is SGHDT, CDR2 YYEEEE, per germline. V lost 4 bases and J lost 7; bases outside the gene matches: 10.

The genes are TRBV7-2 and TRBJ2-5; TRBD1 aligns across 10 bases. Germline V gene data show CDR1 as SGHTA and CDR2 as FQGNSA. The CDR3 totals 15 residues. Unmatched junction bases numbered 8, after V lost 5 bases and J lost 5 bases. The CDR3 DNA sequence: TGTGCCAGCAGCCGCCCGGGACAGGGGATTGAGACCCAGTACTTC. Protein product: CASSRPGQGIETQYF.

With respect to this clone: In the same sample, other DNA sequences code for this CDR3. The genes are TRBV11-3 and TRBJ1-3; D is ambiguous. CDR3 size: 12 residues. Trimming removed 5 bases at V and 0 bases at J, with 2 bases between. Germline values: CDR1 SGHNT, CDR2 YENEEA. The CDR3 spells CASSLSGNTIYF. For the CDR3, the DNA is TGTGCCAGCAGCCTCTCTGGAAACACCATATATTTT.

This clone was seen once. The chain couples TRBV6-6 to TRBJ1-2; D unresolved. The CDR3 totals 15 residues. V shed 10 bases and J shed 0 bases, with 18 bases lying between them. CDR1 is MNHNY, CDR2 SVGAGI, per germline (reference sequence). CDR3 protein: CAITLLAGANYGYTF. The CDR3 nucleotides read TGTGCCATCACACTTCTCGCGGGTGCTAACTATGGCTACACCTTC.

The V gene is TRBV5-4, the J gene TRBJ2-7; 7 bases are shared with TRBD1. V trimming: 4 bases; J trimming: 3 bases; junction bases outside the gene matches: 13. Germline-derived CDR1 and CDR2 are SGHNT and YYREEE (reference sequence). The CDR3 length is 16 residues. Here the CDR3 reads CASSLTGFGSGYEQYF. The DNA of the CDR3 is TGTGCCAGCAGCCTGACAGGGTTTGGTTCGGGCTACGAGCAGTACTTC.

This clone has just one count. The chain couples TRBV4-2 to TRBJ2-7, with D possibly matching TRBD2 (5 bases). Trimming pared 0 bases from V and 3 bases from J, leaving 12 bases between. The V gene's germline CDR1 is LGHNA and CDR2 YNFKEQ. The CDR3 runs to 15 residues. The CDR3: CASSQDLDGIYEQYF. The CDR3 DNA reads as TGTGCCAGCAGCCAAGATCTAGACGGGATCTACGAGCAGTACTTC.

The V call is TRBV19, the J call TRBJ2-1; D is undetermined. Trimming shortened V by 4 bases and J by 2 bases, and 12 bases separated the two germline ends. Germline V gene data show CDR1 as LNHDA and CDR2 as SQIVND (reference sequence). The CDR3 runs to 15 residues. The CDR3 bases are TGTGCCAGTAGTACCCAGAATGTACCCTACAATGAGCAGTTCTTC. Protein: CASSTQNVPYNEQFF.

The chain employs TRBV5-4 and TRBJ2-2, with a tentative D call TRBD1 (6 bases). CDR1 SGHNT and CDR2 YYREEE come from the germline V gene (reference sequence). This CDR3 region has 15 residues. V lost 4 bases to trimming and J lost 0 bases, with 10 bases between them. This chain's CDR3 is CASSGDNPNTGELFF. In DNA form, the CDR3 reads TGTGCCAGCAGCGGGGACAACCCGAACACCGGGGAGCTGTTTTTT.

The rearrangement links TRBV30 to TRBJ1-6, with 7 bases that match TRBD1. The germline V gene encodes CDR1 GTSNPN and CDR2 SVGIG (reference sequence). This CDR3 has 16 residues. V shed 6 bases and J 10 bases; nucleotides not matched to a gene: 18. The CDR3 nucleotides are TGTGCCTGCACAAGGTTGACAGGGCCCAATCAATCACCCCTCCACTTT. It translates to CACTRLTGPNQSPLHF.

Here the CDR3 DNA reads TGTGCCACCTCGAACCCCCCGCTAGTTGATACGCAGTATTTT. It is translated as CATSNPPLVDTQYF. The V call is TRBV6-5, the J call TRBJ2-3; D not certain. The CDR3 has 14 residues. Trimming took off 10 bases at V and 6 bases at J, with 20 bases between the two ends. Germline V gene data show CDR1 as MNHEY and CDR2 as SVGAGI.

This clone has a single count. V gene TRBV5-1 combines with J gene TRBJ2-2; 12 bases are shared with TRBD1. The junction had 7 bases not matched to a gene; V was cut back by 4 bases and J by 3 bases. Germline-derived CDR1 and CDR2 are SGHRS and YFSETQ. This CDR3 contains 17 residues. The chain's CDR3 is CASSPRGTGGDTGELFF. In DNA, the CDR3 is TGCGCCAGCAGCCCCCGGGGGACAGGGGGCGACACCGGGGAGCTGTTTTTT.

The rearrangement links TRBV6-1 to TRBJ1-3, with D perhaps matching TRBD1 (6 bases). The CDR3 covers 17 residues. V lost 0 bases and J lost 0, with 12 bases in between. Germline CDR1 is MNHNS and CDR2 is SASEGT. CDR3 sequence (DNA): TGTGCCAGCAGTGAAGCGGCAGGGGCTATCTCTGGAAACACCATATATTTT. It encodes CASSEAAGAISGNTIYF.

CDR3 bases: TGTGCCAGCACCCCCGGGGGGGGCTTCGGGGAGCAGTACTTC. It specifies CASTPGGGFGEQYF. V and J are TRBV6-5 and TRBJ2-7; 8 nucleotides align to TRBD2. This CDR3 spans 14 amino acids. Germline V CDR1 and CDR2: MNHEY, SVGAGI. V was clipped by 7 bases and J by 7 bases; unmatched bases: 12.

This chain links TRBV5-1 with TRBJ2-7; the match to TRBD1 covers 7 bases. There are 13 residues in the CDR3. Germline V gives CDR1 SGHRS, CDR2 YFSETQ. V lost 4 bases to trimming and J lost 2 bases; unmatched junction nucleotides: 3. CDR3 nucleotides: TGCGCCAGCAGCGAACAGGGGACCTACGAGCAGTACTTC. Residues: CASSEQGTYEQYF.

The chain recombines TRBV11-1 with TRBJ2-1; 9 nucleotides agree with TRBD2. Germline CDR1 and CDR2: SGHAT and FQDESV (reference sequence). Trimming took 3 bases from V and 8 from J; bases not matched to a gene: 5. The CDR3 totals 14 residues. This CDR3 reads CASSFLLAGDEQFF. The CDR3 DNA reads TGTGCCAGCAGCTTTTTACTAGCGGGCGATGAGCAGTTCTTC.

The chain combines TRBV18 with TRBJ1-4; D is undetermined. In germline, CDR1 is KGHSH, CDR2 LQKENI. V gave up 3 bases and J gave up 8 bases, with 4 bases separating them. CDR3 length equals 11 residues. CDR3 amino acids: CASSPEEKLFF. DNA of the CDR3: TGTGCCAGCTCACCTGAGGAAAAACTGTTTTTT. Looking up the rest from reference TRBV18 and TRBJ1-4 gives the full variable domain: NAGVMQNPRHLVRRRGQEARLRCSPMKGHSHVYWYRQLPEEGLKFMVYLQKENIIDESGMPKERFSAEFPKEGPSILRIQQVVRGDSAAYFCASSPEEKLFFGSGTQLSVL.

The CDR3 reads CASSLEVGTSGGRQETQYF. CDR3 coding DNA: TGTGCCAGCAGCTTAGAGGTCGGTACTAGCGGGGGCCGCCAAGAGACCCAGTACTTC. The rearrangement uses TRBV11-2 and TRBJ2-5; 11 bases match TRBD2. The CDR3 covers 19 residues. J lost 1 base, V lost 0 bases, and 10 bases had no gene match. Germline V CDR1 and CDR2: SGHAT, FQNNGV. Drawing the rest from reference TRBV11-2 and TRBJ2-5, the complete variable domain is EAGVAQSPRYKIIEKRQSVAFWCNPISGHATLYWYQQILGQGPKLLIQFQNNGVVDDSQLPKDRFSAERLKGVDSTLKIQPAKLEDSAVYLCASSLEVGTSGGRQETQYFGPGTRLLVL.

The chain has TRBV4-2 and TRBJ1-1, with 7 positions matching TRBD1. V shed 5 bases and J 0 bases; nucleotides not matched to a gene: 3. Germline V gives CDR1 LGHNA, CDR2 YNFKEQ. The CDR3 is 14 amino acids. CDR3 sequence (DNA): TGTGCCAGCAGCATACAGGGGATGAACACTGAAGCTTTCTTT. Translated, it gives CASSIQGMNTEAFF.

The count of this clone is one. The chain has TRBV2 and TRBJ2-7, with 7 nucleotides matching TRBD1. Germline loops: CDR1 SNHLY, CDR2 FYNNEI. This CDR3 spans 12 amino acids. The V segment lost 8 bases and the J segment 2 bases; nucleotides outside the gene matches: 3. CDR3 bases: TGTGCCAGCTTGGGACAGCCCTACGAGCAGTACTTC. Protein sequence: CASLGQPYEQYF.

V usage is TRBV3-1 (or the pseudogene TRBV3-2) and J usage is TRBJ1-2; unclear D gene. The ends were cut back, 0 bases at V and 4 bases at J, with 18 bases in the middle. The CDR3 is 17 residues long. The germline V gene has CDR1 LGHDT and CDR2 YNNKEL (reference sequence). This CDR3 reads CASSQDGIRGSVYGYTF. CDR3 nucleotide sequence: TGTGCCAGCAGCCAAGATGGTATAAGAGGGTCGGTCTATGGCTACACCTTC.